These T cell receptor beta chains were read from a single sample in a study of blood T cell repertoires in COVID-19. TCRdb's copy holds only in-frame clones and misses some; the assay was immunoSEQ multiplex PCR. The table lists approximately 490,000 clones, around nine tenths of them singletons. The sample was PBMCs or T cells enriched from blood (not recorded which). These receptors all stem from a woman aged 55-75 years who had recovered from COVID-19. Each CDR3 is given with its conserved first and last residue. A D gene is named only where the DNA matches it firmly. Part of the rows lack a size; the others show once, few, many or a class for expanded clones.

j_gene	d_gene	len	abundance	v_gene	CDR3nt	CDR3aa
TRBJ2-3	-	14	-	TRBV2	TGTGCCAGCATAATGGACAGAAGCACAGATACGCAGTATTTT	CASIMDRSTDTQYF
TRBJ2-2	TRBD2	18	-	TRBV2	TGTGCCAGCAGCAAGGGGGTAGCGGGGGAGGGGAACACCGGGGAGCTGTTTTTT	CASSKGVAGEGNTGELFF
TRBJ2-3	-	14	-	TRBV11-2	TGTGCCAGCAGCTTATATTACCAGACGGGTACGCAGTATTTT	CASSLYYQTGTQYF
TRBJ1-2	TRBD1	16	-	TRBV10-1	TGCGCCAGCAGTGAGTCTGGGCAGGGGGCGGTCTATGGCTACACCTTC	CASSESGQGAVYGYTF
TRBJ1-1	TRBD1	16	-	TRBV5-1	TGCGCCAGCAGCTACCCGGGACAGGGAGGTGGCACTGAAGCTTTCTTT	CASSYPGQGGGTEAFF
TRBJ1-2	-	15	-	TRBV13	TGTGCCAGCAGCTTAGGGACACCCGCCAGATCTGGCTACACCTTC	CASSLGTPARSGYTF
TRBJ1-4	-	14	-	TRBV5-6	TGTGCCAGCAGCACAGGTCCAGGAAATGAAAAACTGTTTTTT	CASSTGPGNEKLFF
TRBJ1-5	TRBD1	15	once	TRBV7-2	TGTGCCAGCAGCTCCCTGACAGGGATGGGTCAGCCCCAGCATTTT	CASSSLTGMGQPQHF
TRBJ1-2	TRBD1	20	-	TRBV13	TGTGCCAGCAGCTTAGGCCTTTCGTCGGGACAGGGGGGTTTGGGCTATGGCTACACCTTC	CASSLGLSSGQGGLGYGYTF
TRBJ1-3	-	12	few	TRBV6-5	TGTGCCAGCACAGGGTGGGGAAACACCATATATTTT	CASTGWGNTIYF
TRBJ1-5	-	17	-	TRBV7-9	TGTGCCAGCAGCTTAGCGGCGACAGCTTATAGCAATCAGCCCCAGCATTTT	CASSLAATAYSNQPQHF
TRBJ2-1	TRBD2	14	once	TRBV13	TGTGCCAGCAGCCCCCCGATGGGAGGGAATGAGCAGTTCTTC	CASSPPMGGNEQFF
TRBJ2-7	TRBD2	15	-	TRBV11-3	TGTGCCAGCAGCGACCCAGCGGGGGCGTCTGGTGGGCAGTACTTC	CASSDPAGASGGQYF
TRBJ1-2	TRBD1	16	-	TRBV9	TGTGCCAGCAGCGTAGAGAGGACAGGGGGCCTGTATGGCTACACCTTC	CASSVERTGGLYGYTF
TRBJ2-2	TRBD2	15	-	TRBV4-1	TGCGCCAGCAGCCAAGAAGAGCGGGGGGCGTGGGAGCTGTTTTTT	CASSQEERGAWELFF
TRBJ1-1	-	13	-	TRBV7-8	TGTGCCAGCAGGCGCCACTTGAACACTGAAGCTTTCTTT	CASRRHLNTEAFF
TRBJ2-3	-	13	-	TRBV10-1	TGCGCCAGCAGTGTGGCCAACCCGGATACGCAGTATTTT	CASSVANPDTQYF
TRBJ2-1	TRBD2	18	-	TRBV7-6	TGTGCCAGCAGCTTAAGGCTAGCGGGGGGTTGGAATTACAATGAGCAGTTCTTC	CASSLRLAGGWNYNEQFF
TRBJ2-1	TRBD2	15	-	TRBV11-2	TGTGCCAGCAGCTTAGTTGGCGGAGGACTAGCCGGCCTGTTCTTC	CASSLVGGGLAGLFF
TRBJ1-1	-	15	-	TRBV5-1	TGCGCCAGCAGCCCACGACAGAACATGAACACTGAAGCTTTCTTT	CASSPRQNMNTEAFF
TRBJ2-1	TRBD2	16	-	TRBV20-1	TGCAGTGCTAGTCCCTGGACTAGCGGGGGGGCCAATGAGCAGTTCTTC	CSASPWTSGGANEQFF
TRBJ2-3	TRBD1	16	-	TRBV5-1	TGCGCCAGCAGCTTACCCGGGACAGGGGGTCTTAATACGCAGTATTTT	CASSLPGTGGLNTQYF
TRBJ1-3	-	16	once	TRBV4-1	TGCGCCAGCAGCCGAACGACGGGGGGCTCTGGAAACACCATATATTTT	CASSRTTGGSGNTIYF
TRBJ1-2	-	17	few	TRBV6-2/TRBV6-3	TGTGCCAGCAGTTACCATCGACAGGACTCCTTCGACTATGGCTACACCTTC	CASSYHRQDSFDYGYTF
TRBJ1-5	-	15	-	TRBV2	TGTGCCAGCAGTGAACAGGGTCTAAGCAATCAGCCCCAGCATTTT	CASSEQGLSNQPQHF
TRBJ2-2	-	11	once	TRBV11-2	TGTGCCAGCAGCTCAACCGGGGAGCTGTTTTTT	CASSSTGELFF
TRBJ1-2	-	13	-	TRBV15	TGTGCCACCAGCAGCCAGGGTGACTATGGCTACACCTTC	CATSSQGDYGYTF
TRBJ1-4	TRBD1	14	-	TRBV5-8	TGTGCCAGCAGCATCGGACAGGCGGGTGAAAAACTGTTTTTT	CASSIGQAGEKLFF
TRBJ1-2	-	13	-	TRBV5-6	TGTGCCAGCAGCTTGATCCAGGGTAGCGGCTACACCTTC	CASSLIQGSGYTF
TRBJ2-3	TRBD2	23	once	TRBV14	TGTGCCAGCAGCCAGCGGGACAGGAGACTCGGACTAGCGGGGGGAGGGTCGGCAGATACGCAGTATTTT	CASSQRDRRLGLAGGGSADTQYF
TRBJ2-5	-	14	-	TRBV7-9	TGTGCCAGCAGCTTAGGCTCCGGTTGGGAGACCCAGTACTTC	CASSLGSGWETQYF
TRBJ1-5	-	16	-	TRBV10-2	TGCGCCAGCAGTGGATCAGAATATTATAGCAATCAGCCCCAGCATTTT	CASSGSEYYSNQPQHF
TRBJ1-5	-	14	-	TRBV4-1	TGCGCCAGCAGCCAAGAAACAGGCCGACAGCCCCAGCATTTT	CASSQETGRQPQHF
TRBJ1-6	TRBD1	17	few	TRBV3-1/TRBV3-2	TGTGCCAGCAGCCGTAAACAGGGGGCGCAGGGAAATTCACCCCTCCACTTT	CASSRKQGAQGNSPLHF
TRBJ2-1	-	16	-	TRBV10-2	TGCGCCAGCAGTGTCTCGCGGGGGCCTCCTTACAATGAGCAGTTCTTC	CASSVSRGPPYNEQFF
TRBJ1-2	-	12	-	TRBV19	TGTGCCAGTAAACCGGGGGAACGCGGCTACACCTTC	CASKPGERGYTF
TRBJ1-1	TRBD1	14	-	TRBV10-2	TGCGCCAGCAGGGTGGACAGGTTGGGCACTGAAGCTTTCTTT	CASRVDRLGTEAFF
TRBJ1-1	-	15	-	TRBV6-5	TGTGCCAGCAGTCCACAGGTCACACTGAACACTGAAGCTTTCTTT	CASSPQVTLNTEAFF
TRBJ1-5	TRBD1	16	-	TRBV19	TGTGCCAGTAGTATAGATCGGGACAGGGGTGGTCAGCCCCAGCATTTT	CASSIDRDRGGQPQHF
TRBJ2-3	-	14	-	TRBV3-1/TRBV3-2	TGTGCCAGCAGCCAAGCCCTAGCCCTAGATACGCAGTATTTT	CASSQALALDTQYF
TRBJ2-1	TRBD1	16	once	TRBV6-6	TGTGCCAGCACCCTACTTTCGACAGGGGGCTACAATGAGCAGTTCTTC	CASTLLSTGGYNEQFF
TRBJ2-1	-	18	many	TRBV11-2	TGTGCCAGCAGCTTAGAGCGTCGGCTAGCCGAAAGGTTAAATGAGCAGTTCTTC	CASSLERRLAERLNEQFF
TRBJ2-5	TRBD2	15	once	TRBV7-6	TGTGCCAGCAGCTTTAGCGGGGGCCCGACAGAGACCCAGTACTTC	CASSFSGGPTETQYF
TRBJ1-1	-	15	-	TRBV11-2	TGTGCCAGCAGCTTAGGAGGACACCCGAACACTGAAGCTTTCTTT	CASSLGGHPNTEAFF
TRBJ1-1	-	15	-	TRBV5-1	TGCGCCAGCAGCTTAGGGGCGACGGTGAACACTGAAGCTTTCTTT	CASSLGATVNTEAFF
TRBJ1-3	-	14	-	TRBV15	TGTGCCACCAGCAGAGCAGTCTCTGGAAACACCATATATTTT	CATSRAVSGNTIYF
TRBJ1-4	-	13	once	TRBV6-5	TGTGCCAGCAGTTCGGGACTGCCCACCAAACTGTTTTTT	CASSSGLPTKLFF
TRBJ1-4	-	15	-	TRBV5-5	TGTGCCAGCAGCTTTTATCTCGCAACTAATGAAAAACTGTTTTTT	CASSFYLATNEKLFF
TRBJ1-2	TRBD1	14	-	TRBV3-1/TRBV3-2	TGTGCCAGCAGGTTGGACAGGGGTGGCTATGGCTACACCTTC	CASRLDRGGYGYTF
TRBJ1-3	-	12	-	TRBV24-1	TGTGCCACCAGTCCGGGAAGGGGGACCATATATTTT	CATSPGRGTIYF
TRBJ2-7	TRBD2	16	-	TRBV7-8	TGTGCCAGCAGAACGTTACTAGCGGGGGGGCCTCTGGAGCAGTACTTC	CASRTLLAGGPLEQYF
TRBJ2-5	-	15	-	TRBV4-1	TGCGCCAGCAGCCAAGCGGCAGGGAACCAAGAGACCCAGTACTTC	CASSQAAGNQETQYF
TRBJ2-1	-	13	once	TRBV5-1	TGCGCCAGCAGCTTACATTCAAAGAATGAGCAGTTCTTC	CASSLHSKNEQFF
TRBJ2-3	-	17	-	TRBV27	TGTGCCAGCAGTTTATCGACGGAGACAGGAGGCACAGATACGCAGTATTTT	CASSLSTETGGTDTQYF
TRBJ2-3	-	14	-	TRBV4-2	TGTGCCAGCAGCGCCGACAGGAGCACAGATACGCAGTATTTT	CASSADRSTDTQYF